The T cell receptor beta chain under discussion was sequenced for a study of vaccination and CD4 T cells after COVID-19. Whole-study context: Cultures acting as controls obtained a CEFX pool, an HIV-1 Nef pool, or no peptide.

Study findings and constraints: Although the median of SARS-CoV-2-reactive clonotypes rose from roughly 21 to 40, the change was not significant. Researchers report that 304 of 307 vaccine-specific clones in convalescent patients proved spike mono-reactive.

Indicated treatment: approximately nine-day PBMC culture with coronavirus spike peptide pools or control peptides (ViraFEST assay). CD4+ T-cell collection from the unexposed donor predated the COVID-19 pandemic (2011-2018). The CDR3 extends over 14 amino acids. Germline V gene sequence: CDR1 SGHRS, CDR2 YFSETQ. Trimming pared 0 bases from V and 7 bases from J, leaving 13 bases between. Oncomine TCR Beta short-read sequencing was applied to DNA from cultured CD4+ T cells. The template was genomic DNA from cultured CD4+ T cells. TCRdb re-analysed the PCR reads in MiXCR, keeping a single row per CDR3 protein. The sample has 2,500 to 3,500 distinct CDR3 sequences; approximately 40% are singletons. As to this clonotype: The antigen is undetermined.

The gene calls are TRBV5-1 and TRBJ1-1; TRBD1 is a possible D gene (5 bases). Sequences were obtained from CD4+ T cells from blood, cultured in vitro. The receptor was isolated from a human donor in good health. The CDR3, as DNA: TGCGCCAGCAGCTTGGCCACGGGGGTGGTTGAAGCTTTCTTT. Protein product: CASSLATGVVEAFF.